This entry lists 14 T cell receptor beta chains sequenced from one sample in a study of control samples from healthy donors and cancer patients. The assay was immunoSEQ multiplex PCR, and TCRdb's table has in-frame clones only and misses some. The data hold roughly 120,000 clones, with about 95% observed a single time. The sample was blood. These receptor sequences come from a man younger than 40 in good health.

V usage is TRBV11-2 and J usage is TRBJ2-3, with D perhaps given as TRBD1 or TRBD2 (7 bases each). The CDR3 contains 14 residues. V was shortened by 5 bases and J by 7 bases, with 16 bases between the two germline ends. Germline V CDR1 and CDR2: SGHAT, FQNNGV. Written as DNA, the CDR3 is TGTGCCAGCAGCCCTCCAGGGGGGGGAAATACGCAGTATTTT. Protein: CASSPPGGGNTQYF. Drawing the rest from reference TRBV11-2 and TRBJ2-3, the complete variable domain is EAGVAQSPRYKIIEKRQSVAFWCNPISGHATLYWYQQILGQGPKLLIQFQNNGVVDDSQLPKDRFSAERLKGVDSTLKIQPAKLEDSAVYLCASSPPGGGNTQYFGPGTRLTVL.

This clone is a singleton in its sample. The V gene is TRBV2, the J gene TRBJ1-3; 7 nucleotides agree with TRBD1. The ends lost 7 bases at V and 4 bases at J; junction bases unmatched: 10. This CDR3 is built from 15 residues. Germline CDR1 and CDR2: SNHLY and FYNNEI. The CDR3 coding sequence is TGTGCCAGCATGAGAGACAGGGTCGCCGGAAACACCATATATTTT. This encodes CASMRDRVAGNTIYF.

The rearrangement joins TRBV6-5 to TRBJ2-3, with D perhaps TRBD1 (6 bases). Per the germline V gene, CDR1 is MNHEY and CDR2 is SVGAGI. The germline V and J ends were trimmed by 5 bases and 7 bases, with 13 bases remaining between them. CDR3 length: 13 residues. CDR3 sequence: CASSRPTGHTQYF. In DNA form, the CDR3 reads TGTGCCAGCAGTCGTCCGACAGGCCATACGCAGTATTTT.

The rearrangement links TRBV7-6 to TRBJ2-1, with a tentative D call TRBD1 (5 bases). The ends were cut back, 5 bases at V and 2 bases at J, with 16 bases in the middle. The CDR3 totals 16 residues. Germline CDR1 is SGHVS and CDR2 is FNYEAQ. DNA for the CDR3: TGTGCCAGCAGCCCAGGGATCCAGCCCACCTACAATGAGCAGTTCTTC. The encoded protein is CASSPGIQPTYNEQFF. The full variable domain, rest sourced from reference TRBV7-6 and TRBJ2-1, is GAGVSQSPRYKVTKRGQDVALRCDPISGHVSLYWYRQALGQGPEFLTYFNYEAQQDKSGLPNDRFSAERPEGSISTLTIQRTEQRDSAMYRCASSPGIQPTYNEQFFGPGTRLTVL.

This CDR3 is CASSGGLAGGDTQYF. In DNA, the CDR3 is TGTGCCAGCAGTGGGGGACTAGCGGGAGGAGATACGCAGTATTTT. J is TRBJ2-3 and V is TRBV6-2 or TRBV6-3; the match to TRBD2 covers 15 bases. The CDR3 spans 15 residues. Germline values: CDR1 MNHEY, CDR2 SVGEGT. Trimming took 5 bases from V and 5 from J; bases not matched to a gene: 2.

The V gene is TRBV30, the J gene TRBJ1-4; unclear D gene. Between the trimmed V and J ends, which lost 4 bases and 3 bases, there was a span of 9 bases. The germline CDR1 and CDR2 sequences are GTSNPN and SVGIG (reference sequence). The CDR3 loop spans 13 amino acids. CDR3 sequence: CAWKGQPNEKLFF. The CDR3 nucleotides are TGTGCCTGGAAAGGGCAGCCTAATGAAAAACTGTTTTTT. The full variable domain, rest sourced from reference TRBV30 and TRBJ1-4, is SQTIHQWPATLVQPVGSPLSLECTVEGTSNPNLYWYRQAAGRGLQLLFYSVGIGQISSEVPQNLSASRPQDRQFILSSKKLLLSDSGFYLCAWKGQPNEKLFFGSGTQLSVL.

V is TRBV6-5 and J is TRBJ1-4, with no clear D. Germline V gene lookup returns CDR1 MNHEY and CDR2 SVGAGI. Trimming pared 0 bases from V and 3 bases from J, leaving 8 bases between. The CDR3 loop spans 15 amino acids. The CDR3 spells CASSYSNSPNEKLFF. CDR3 nucleotide sequence: TGTGCCAGCAGTTACTCGAACAGTCCTAATGAAAAACTGTTTTTT.

V usage is TRBV5-1 and J usage is TRBJ1-3, with D unresolved. Germline V gene data show CDR1 as SGHRS and CDR2 as YFSETQ. This CDR3 spans 14 amino acids. V lost 0 bases to trimming and J lost 3 bases, with 7 bases between them. The CDR3 reads CASSLALSGNTIYF. As DNA, the CDR3 is TGCGCCAGCAGCTTGGCCTTGAGTGGAAACACCATATATTTT.

V and J are TRBV5-6 and TRBJ2-1; D may be TRBD2 (6 bases). Germline V gene sequence: CDR1 SGHDT, CDR2 YYEEEE. The CDR3 contains 13 residues. With 10 bases removed from V and 9 bases from J, the gap between germline ends came to 20 bases. The CDR3 DNA is TGTGCCTCCAACCGGAGGGCCGGGATTGAGCAGTTCTTC. The encoded protein is CASNRRAGIEQFF.

The rearrangement links TRBV19 to TRBJ1-6, with unresolved D. Germline loops: CDR1 LNHDA, CDR2 SQIVND (reference sequence). The CDR3 length is 13 residues. V was shortened by 3 bases and J by 6 bases, with 6 bases between the two germline ends. The chain's CDR3 is CASSINLNSPLHF. CDR3 nucleotide sequence: TGTGCCAGTAGTATCAACCTTAATTCACCCCTCCACTTT.

The V and J genes are TRBV5-1 and TRBJ2-7, with no clear D. Looked up from germline, CDR1 is SGHRS and CDR2 is YFSETQ. The CDR3 consists of 13 residues. The V end lost 3 bases, the J end lost 3 bases, and 10 bases lay between the germline ends. CDR3 nucleotides: TGCGCCAGCAGCTCCGCGTCGCTCTACGAGCAGTACTTC. It codes for CASSSASLYEQYF.

The V and J genes are TRBV6-4 and TRBJ2-3; D unresolved. Germline V CDR1 and CDR2: MRHNA, SNTAGT. The CDR3 length is 13 residues. The V gene lost 2 bases and the J gene lost 2 bases, with 5 bases spanning the gap. Written as DNA, the CDR3 is TGTGCCAGCAGTGACGGGGACACAGATACGCAGTATTTT. The encoded protein is CASSDGDTDTQYF.

CDR3 DNA: TGTGCCAGCAGCTATTGGCCCGGCCCTAACTATTATGGCTACACCTTC. It yields the protein CASSYWPGPNYYGYTF. The chain combines TRBV7-9 with TRBJ1-2; D remains unclear. The CDR3 runs to 16 residues. V was trimmed by 4 bases and J by 5 bases, leaving 20 bases between them. The germline gives CDR1 SEHNR, CDR2 FQNEAQ (reference sequence).

V is TRBV14 and J is TRBJ2-3; 9 bases are a match to TRBD2. V shed 3 bases and J 3 bases; nucleotides not matched to a gene: 7. From germline, CDR1 is SGHDN and CDR2 FVKESK. CDR3 length equals 16 residues. The CDR3 spells CASSQGAGGPTDTQYF. DNA for the CDR3: TGTGCCAGCAGCCAGGGCGCGGGGGGGCCGACAGATACGCAGTATTTT. Combining the CDR3 with reference TRBV14 and TRBJ2-3 gives the whole variable domain EAGVTQFPSHSVIEKGQTVTLRCDPISGHDNLYWYRRVMGKEIKFLLHFVKESKQDESGMPNNRFLAERTGGTYSTLKVQPAELEDSGVYFCASSQGAGGPTDTQYFGPGTRLTVL.